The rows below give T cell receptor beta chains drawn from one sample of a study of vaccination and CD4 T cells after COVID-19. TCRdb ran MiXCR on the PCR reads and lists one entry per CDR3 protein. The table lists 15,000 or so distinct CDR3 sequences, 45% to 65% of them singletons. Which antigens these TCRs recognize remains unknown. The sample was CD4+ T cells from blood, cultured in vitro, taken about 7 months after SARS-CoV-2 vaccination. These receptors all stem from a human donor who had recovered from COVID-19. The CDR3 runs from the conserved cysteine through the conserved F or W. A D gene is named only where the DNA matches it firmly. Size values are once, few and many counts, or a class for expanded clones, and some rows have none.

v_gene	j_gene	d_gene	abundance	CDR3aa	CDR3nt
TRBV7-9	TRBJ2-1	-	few	CASSPLNPGCNEQFF	TGTGCCAGCAGCCCATTGAACCCGGGGTGCAATGAGCAGTTCTTC
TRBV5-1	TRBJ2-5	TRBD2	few	CASSVVAGGQETQYF	TGCGCCAGCAGTGTAGTAGCGGGGGGCCAAGAGACCCAGTACTTC
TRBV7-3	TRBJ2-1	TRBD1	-	CASSRQGVGSYNEQFF	TGTGCCAGCAGCAGACAGGGTGTGGGATCGTACAATGAGCAGTTCTTC
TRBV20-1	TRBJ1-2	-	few	CSAYNRVVDGYTF	TGCAGTGCTTATAACAGGGTTGTGGATGGCTACACCTTC
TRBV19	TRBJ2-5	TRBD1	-	CASSIARGPETQYF	TGTGCCAGTAGTATCGCCAGGGGGCCAGAGACCCAGTACTTC
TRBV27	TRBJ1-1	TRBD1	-	CASSFYAATGTAFF	TGTGCCAGCAGTTTTTACGCCGCGACAGGGACAGCTTTCTTT
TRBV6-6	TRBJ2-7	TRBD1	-	CASRRGQGGNEQYF	TGTGCCAGCAGACGAGGACAGGGAGGCAACGAGCAGTACTTC
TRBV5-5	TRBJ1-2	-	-	CASSFGTHYGYTF	TGTGCCAGCAGCTTTGGGACGCACTATGGCTACACCTTC
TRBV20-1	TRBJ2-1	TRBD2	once	CSAPGGSGSNSYNEQFF	TGCAGTGCTCCCGGGGGTAGCGGGAGCAACTCCTACAATGAGCAGTTCTTC
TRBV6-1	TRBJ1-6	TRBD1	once	CASRTGQGFNSPLHF	TGTGCCAGCAGGACGGGACAGGGGTTTAATTCACCCCTCCACTTT
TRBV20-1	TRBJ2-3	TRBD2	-	CSASPGGPADTQYF	TGCAGTGCTAGCCCGGGGGGTCCGGCAGATACGCAGTATTTT
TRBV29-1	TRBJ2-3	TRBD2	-	CSGDSGGTDTQYF	TGCAGCGGGGATAGCGGGGGCACAGATACGCAGTATTTT
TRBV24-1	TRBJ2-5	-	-	CATSMAGSETQYF	TGTGCCACCTCAATGGCAGGGTCGGAGACCCAGTACTTC
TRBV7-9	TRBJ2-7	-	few	CASSPQGHPSRDEQYF	TGTGCCAGCAGCCCCCAGGGCCACCCATCCAGGGACGAGCAGTACTTC
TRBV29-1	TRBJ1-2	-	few	CSVGDTRFRGYTF	TGCAGCGTCGGAGATACGAGATTCCGCGGCTACACCTTC
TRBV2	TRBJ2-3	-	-	CASSGLAARTDTQYF	TGTGCCAGCAGTGGCTTAGCGGCCCGCACAGATACGCAGTATTTT
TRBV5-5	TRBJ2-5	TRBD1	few	CASSPGVGTGRQETQYF	TGTGCCAGCAGCCCTGGGGTGGGGACAGGTCGTCAAGAGACCCAGTACTTC
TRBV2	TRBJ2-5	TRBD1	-	CASSGPGQKGFETQYF	TGTGCCAGCAGTGGTCCGGGACAGAAGGGGTTTGAGACCCAGTACTTC
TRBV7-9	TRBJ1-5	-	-	CASSPGERQPQHF	TGTGCCAGCAGCCCCGGGGAACGGCAGCCCCAGCATTTT
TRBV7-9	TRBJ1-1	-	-	CASTRTDFEAFF	TGTGCCAGCACTCGGACGGACTTTGAAGCTTTCTTT
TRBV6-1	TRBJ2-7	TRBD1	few	CASSYRQGILSYEQYF	TGTGCCAGCAGCTATCGACAGGGGATACTCTCCTACGAGCAGTACTTC
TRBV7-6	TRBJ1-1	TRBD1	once	CASSFHGTGNTEAFF	TGTGCCAGCAGCTTTCATGGGACAGGGAACACTGAAGCTTTCTTT
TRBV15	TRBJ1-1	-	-	CATSRDRTTEAFF	TGTGCCACCAGCAGAGATCGGACCACTGAAGCTTTCTTT
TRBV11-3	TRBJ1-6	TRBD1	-	CASSKTGGSHSSPLHF	TGTGCCAGCAGCAAGACAGGGGGCTCGCATAGTTCACCCCTCCACTTT
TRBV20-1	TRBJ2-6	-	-	CSAVSGANVLTF	TGCAGTGCTGTCTCTGGGGCCAACGTCCTGACTTTC
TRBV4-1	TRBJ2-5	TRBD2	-	CASSQGTSVQETQYF	TGCGCCAGCAGCCAAGGGACTAGCGTACAAGAGACCCAGTACTTC
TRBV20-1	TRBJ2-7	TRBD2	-	CSATSFFGTSLARPYEQYF	TGCAGTGCCACATCCTTTTTTGGGACTAGCCTCGCGCGGCCTTACGAGCAGTACTTC
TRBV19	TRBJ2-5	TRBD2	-	CASSKGSGRALETQYF	TGTGCCAGTAGTAAGGGTAGCGGGAGGGCCTTGGAGACCCAGTACTTC
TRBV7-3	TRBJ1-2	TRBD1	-	CASSLQQGAPGGYTF	TGTGCCAGCAGCTTACAACAGGGGGCACCGGGGGGCTACACCTTC
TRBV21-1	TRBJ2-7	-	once	CASSKAIGQGNDEQYF	TGTGCCAGCAGCAAAGCAATCGGACAGGGGAATGACGAGCAGTACTTC
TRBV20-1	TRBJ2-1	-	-	CSARDFGSGTYNEQFF	TGCAGTGCTAGAGATTTTGGTAGCGGTACCTACAATGAGCAGTTCTTC